A selection of T cell receptor beta chains follows, all from one sample in a study of technical replicates of blood from a handful of donors. Profiling relied on immunoSEQ multiplex PCR, and the TCRdb table lists in-frame clones only, not all of them. The table includes tens of thousands of clones, approximately 91% detected once. The material sequenced was PBMCs. Receptors were obtained from a human donor in good health. Some clones in this sample may be carry-over from other donors' samples. CDR3s include the opening cysteine and the closing phenylalanine or tryptophan. The order of the fields is V gene, J gene, clone size, D gene, CDR3 protein, CDR3 DNA. D genes are given only for firm matches. Some rows mark clone size as missing; the rest say once, few, many or name a class of expanded clone.

v_gene: TRBV5-4; j_gene: TRBJ2-3; abundance: .; d_gene: .; CDR3aa: CASSVLGGVSTDTQYF; CDR3nt: TGTGCCAGCAGCGTATTAGGGGGGGTTAGCACAGATACGCAGTATTTT
v_gene: TRBV4-1; j_gene: TRBJ2-7; abundance: .; d_gene: .; CDR3aa: CASSQDPGGYEQYF; CDR3nt: TGCGCCAGCAGCCAAGACCCAGGGGGGTACGAGCAGTACTTC
v_gene: TRBV9; j_gene: TRBJ2-3; abundance: .; d_gene: TRBD2; CDR3aa: CASSVDPSGKTDTQYF; CDR3nt: TGTGCCAGCAGCGTAGACCCTAGCGGGAAAACAGATACGCAGTATTTT
v_gene: TRBV4-3; j_gene: TRBJ2-5; abundance: .; d_gene: .; CDR3aa: CASSQASGRGETQYF; CDR3nt: TGCGCCAGCAGCCAAGCCTCGGGCCGGGGGGAGACCCAGTACTTC
v_gene: TRBV10-2; j_gene: TRBJ1-2; abundance: .; d_gene: TRBD1; CDR3aa: CASSEITGGSYGYTF; CDR3nt: TGCGCCAGCAGTGAGATAACAGGGGGAAGCTATGGCTACACCTTC
v_gene: TRBV5-1; j_gene: TRBJ2-3; abundance: .; d_gene: .; CDR3aa: CASSPTSMDTQYF; CDR3nt: TGCGCCAGCAGCCCGACTAGTATGGATACGCAGTATTTT
v_gene: TRBV5-4; j_gene: TRBJ1-1; abundance: .; d_gene: .; CDR3aa: CASSLGMARGEKNTEAFF; CDR3nt: TGTGCCAGCAGCTTGGGAATGGCCAGGGGCGAAAAGAACACTGAAGCTTTCTTT
v_gene: TRBV11-2; j_gene: TRBJ1-4; abundance: .; d_gene: TRBD1; CDR3aa: CASSPDRVREKLFF; CDR3nt: TGTGCCAGCAGCCCCGACAGGGTGCGTGAAAAACTGTTTTTT
v_gene: TRBV5-1; j_gene: TRBJ2-3; abundance: .; d_gene: TRBD1; CDR3aa: CASSSDRANVDTQYF; CDR3nt: TGCGCCAGCAGCTCCGACAGGGCGAATGTCGATACGCAGTATTTT
v_gene: TRBV5-1; j_gene: TRBJ2-7; abundance: .; d_gene: TRBD2; CDR3aa: CASRPQGTSGQQYF; CDR3nt: TGCGCCAGCAGACCCCAAGGGACTAGCGGGCAGCAGTACTTC
v_gene: TRBV20-1; j_gene: TRBJ2-7; abundance: .; d_gene: .; CDR3aa: CSATTRGEQYF; CDR3nt: TGCAGTGCTACAACTCGGGGCGAGCAGTACTTC
v_gene: TRBV7-9; j_gene: TRBJ1-2; abundance: .; d_gene: .; CDR3aa: CASSLEIGINYGYTF; CDR3nt: TGTGCCAGCAGCTTAGAAATCGGGATTAACTATGGCTACACCTTC
v_gene: TRBV2; j_gene: TRBJ1-6; abundance: .; d_gene: TRBD1; CDR3aa: CASSAATGQSPLHF; CDR3nt: TGTGCCAGCAGTGCGGCGACAGGGCAATCACCCCTCCACTTT
v_gene: TRBV7-2; j_gene: TRBJ2-3; abundance: .; d_gene: .; CDR3aa: CASSPDYSTDTQYF; CDR3nt: TGTGCCAGCAGCCCGGACTATTCCACAGATACGCAGTATTTT
v_gene: TRBV19; j_gene: TRBJ2-1; abundance: .; d_gene: TRBD2; CDR3aa: CASSIGGGRAFNEQFF; CDR3nt: TGTGCCAGTAGTATAGGGGGCGGGAGGGCCTTCAATGAGCAGTTCTTC
v_gene: TRBV7-8; j_gene: TRBJ2-2; abundance: .; d_gene: TRBD2; CDR3aa: CASSLVGGGAGELFF; CDR3nt: TGTGCCAGCAGCTTAGTTGGCGGGGGGGCCGGGGAGCTGTTTTTT
v_gene: TRBV7-2; j_gene: TRBJ2-7; abundance: .; d_gene: .; CDR3aa: CASSPGSHYEQYF; CDR3nt: TGTGCCAGCAGCCCCGGGTCGCACTACGAGCAGTACTTC
v_gene: TRBV7-2; j_gene: TRBJ2-3; abundance: .; d_gene: TRBD2; CDR3aa: CASSSGTSGRVDTQYF; CDR3nt: TGTGCCAGCAGCTCCGGGACTAGCGGGAGGGTGGATACGCAGTATTTT
v_gene: TRBV27; j_gene: TRBJ2-7; abundance: .; d_gene: .; CDR3aa: CASSFGPGYEQYF; CDR3nt: .
v_gene: TRBV5-5; j_gene: TRBJ1-1; abundance: .; d_gene: .; CDR3aa: CASSLGTDLTEAFF; CDR3nt: TGTGCCAGCAGCTTGGGAACAGATCTGACTGAAGCTTTCTTT
v_gene: TRBV7-7; j_gene: TRBJ2-2; abundance: .; d_gene: TRBD2; CDR3aa: CASSPWTSGRADGELFF; CDR3nt: TGTGCCAGCAGCCCGTGGACTAGCGGGAGGGCCGACGGGGAGCTGTTTTTT
v_gene: TRBV7-3; j_gene: TRBJ2-3; abundance: .; d_gene: .; CDR3aa: CASSSQGGTKTDTQYF; CDR3nt: TGTGCCAGCAGCTCTCAGGGGGGCACAAAGACAGATACGCAGTATTTT
v_gene: TRBV7-3; j_gene: TRBJ2-1; abundance: once; d_gene: TRBD2; CDR3aa: CASSPSGGASYNEQFF; CDR3nt: TGTGCCAGCAGCCCCTCCGGGGGGGCCTCCTACAATGAGCAGTTCTTC
v_gene: TRBV6-1; j_gene: TRBJ1-2; abundance: .; d_gene: .; CDR3aa: CASSESDLNYGYTF; CDR3nt: TGTGCCAGCAGTGAATCTGACTTAAACTATGGCTACACCTTC
v_gene: TRBV30; j_gene: TRBJ1-6; abundance: few; d_gene: .; CDR3aa: CAWSVQTDNSPLHF; CDR3nt: TGTGCCTGGAGTGTACAGACAGATAATTCACCCCTCCACTTT
v_gene: TRBV19; j_gene: TRBJ2-5; abundance: .; d_gene: TRBD2; CDR3aa: CASSNGLAGGPLAQYF; CDR3nt: TGTGCCAGTAGTAATGGACTAGCGGGAGGGCCTCTAGCCCAGTACTTC
v_gene: TRBV4-3; j_gene: TRBJ1-1; abundance: .; d_gene: .; CDR3aa: CASSQDRQAKAFF; CDR3nt: TGCGCCAGCAGCCAAGATCGACAGGCGAAAGCTTTCTTT
v_gene: TRBV5-1; j_gene: TRBJ1-6; abundance: .; d_gene: TRBD1; CDR3aa: CASSSRTGGESPLHF; CDR3nt: TGCGCCAGCAGCTCCCGGACAGGGGGGGAGTCACCCCTCCACTTT
v_gene: TRBV7-2; j_gene: TRBJ2-7; abundance: .; d_gene: .; CDR3aa: CASSSRTTLTYEQYF; CDR3nt: TGTGCCAGCAGCTCCCGGACTACTCTCACCTACGAGCAGTACTTC
v_gene: TRBV27; j_gene: TRBJ2-1; abundance: .; d_gene: TRBD2; CDR3aa: CASSVAGAPYNEQFF; CDR3nt: TGTGCCAGCAGTGTAGCGGGAGCCCCTTACAATGAGCAGTTCTTC
v_gene: TRBV15; j_gene: TRBJ1-1; abundance: .; d_gene: .; CDR3aa: CATSDGGSAFF; CDR3nt: TGTGCCACCAGCGACGGCGGATCGGCTTTCTTT
v_gene: TRBV30; j_gene: TRBJ2-7; abundance: .; d_gene: TRBD2; CDR3aa: CAWSVRTSEDEQYF; CDR3nt: TGTGCCTGGAGTGTCCGGACTAGCGAAGACGAGCAGTACTTC
v_gene: TRBV4-2; j_gene: TRBJ2-7; abundance: .; d_gene: .; CDR3aa: CASSLGLDSYEQYF; CDR3nt: TGTGCCAGCAGCCTAGGACTGGACAGCTACGAGCAGTACTTC
v_gene: TRBV13; j_gene: TRBJ2-3; abundance: few; d_gene: TRBD2; CDR3aa: CASSTSGGSDTQYF; CDR3nt: TGTGCCAGCAGCACTAGCGGGGGGTCGGATACGCAGTATTTT
v_gene: TRBV7-9; j_gene: TRBJ2-7; abundance: .; d_gene: .; CDR3aa: CASSSEGGPYEQYF; CDR3nt: TGTGCCAGCAGCTCAGAGGGCGGTCCCTACGAGCAGTACTTC
v_gene: TRBV7-6; j_gene: TRBJ2-5; abundance: .; d_gene: .; CDR3aa: CASSATQGRETQYF; CDR3nt: TGTGCCAGCAGCGCAACTCAGGGAAGGGAGACCCAGTACTTC
v_gene: TRBV30; j_gene: TRBJ2-7; abundance: .; d_gene: .; CDR3aa: CAWSVEGYEQYF; CDR3nt: TGTGCCTGGAGTGTGGAGGGGTACGAGCAGTACTTC
v_gene: TRBV5-6; j_gene: TRBJ2-3; abundance: .; d_gene: TRBD2; CDR3aa: CASSLASGGRDTQYF; CDR3nt: TGTGCCAGCAGCTTGGCCAGCGGGGGTAGAGATACGCAGTATTTT
v_gene: TRBV5-6; j_gene: TRBJ2-3; abundance: .; d_gene: TRBD1; CDR3aa: CASSPTGKADTQYF; CDR3nt: TGTGCCAGCAGCCCGACAGGGAAGGCAGATACGCAGTATTTT
v_gene: TRBV28; j_gene: TRBJ2-7; abundance: .; d_gene: TRBD1; CDR3aa: CASSLVGQASSYEQYF; CDR3nt: TGTGCCAGCAGTTTGGTGGGACAGGCCTCCTCCTACGAGCAGTACTTC